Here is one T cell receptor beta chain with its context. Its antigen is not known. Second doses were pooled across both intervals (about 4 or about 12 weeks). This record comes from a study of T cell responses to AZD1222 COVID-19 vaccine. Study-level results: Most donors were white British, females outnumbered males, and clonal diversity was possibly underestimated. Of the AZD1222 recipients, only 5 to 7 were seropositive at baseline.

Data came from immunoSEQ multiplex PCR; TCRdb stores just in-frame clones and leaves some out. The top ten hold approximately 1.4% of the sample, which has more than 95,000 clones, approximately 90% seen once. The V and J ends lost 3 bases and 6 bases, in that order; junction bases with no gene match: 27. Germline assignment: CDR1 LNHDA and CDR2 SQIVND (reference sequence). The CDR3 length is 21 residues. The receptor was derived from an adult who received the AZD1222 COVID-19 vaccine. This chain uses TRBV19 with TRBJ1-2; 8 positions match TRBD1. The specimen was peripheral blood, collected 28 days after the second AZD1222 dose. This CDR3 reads CASSIWMGDRGQGRFFHGYTF. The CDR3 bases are TGTGCCAGTAGTATCTGGATGGGGGATCGCGGACAGGGTAGGTTTTTCCATGGCTACACCTTC.